A selection of T cell receptor beta chains follows, all from one sample in a study of cytomegalovirus exposure and HLA in healthy donors. Generated by immunoSEQ multiplex PCR, the TCRdb table keeps only in-frame clones and is missing some. The sample lists fewer than 200,000 clones; roughly 71% were seen once. The sample taken for sequencing was PBMCs. These receptors were taken from a girl aged 5 to 17 in good health and CMV-seronegative. The CDR3 runs from the conserved cysteine through the conserved F or W. A D gene is named only where the DNA matches it firmly. Clone size is given for some rows only: seen once, a few or many times, or a class if the clone is expanded.

V	J	D	size	DNA	CDR3
TRBV6-1	TRBJ1-2	NA	NA	TGTGCCAGCTCTCGAGAACCCGACAGCAACTATGGCTACACCTTC	CASSREPDSNYGYTF
TRBV27	TRBJ2-1	NA	NA	TGTGCCAGCAGTGAACAGGTCTCGGATTACAATGAGCAGTTCTTC	CASSEQVSDYNEQFF
TRBV19	TRBJ1-2	TRBD1	NA	TGTGCCAGTAGTACCCGACCGGGACAGGGAGACTATGGCTACACCTTC	CASSTRPGQGDYGYTF
TRBV6-1	TRBJ2-7	NA	NA	TGTGCCAGCAGTGCCCAACAGGATCCCTACGAGCAGTACTTC	CASSAQQDPYEQYF
TRBV2	TRBJ2-7	NA	once	TGTGCCAGCAGGGACCCGCCGCCTCGTGACAGGATACTCTCCTACGAGCAGTACTTC	CASRDPPPRDRILSYEQYF
TRBV27	TRBJ2-7	TRBD2	NA	TGTGCCAGCAGTTCCGGACTAGCTGGCGAGCAGTACTTC	CASSSGLAGEQYF
TRBV19	TRBJ1-6	TRBD1	once	TGTGCCAGTAGTACCGGACAGGGTGGCGATTCACCCCTCCACTTT	CASSTGQGGDSPLHF
TRBV5-1	TRBJ1-1	NA	NA	TGCGCCAGCAGCCAGTTTGGGGAGGAAGCTTTCTTT	CASSQFGEEAFF
TRBV6-6	TRBJ2-7	TRBD1	NA	TGTGCCAGCACCTTGGGACAGGGGATGAACGAGCAGTACTTC	CASTLGQGMNEQYF
TRBV7-2	TRBJ2-7	NA	NA	TGTGCCAGCAGACGACCACAGGCCTCGGAGCAGTACTTC	CASRRPQASEQYF
TRBV9	TRBJ2-5	NA	NA	TGTGCCAGCAGCGTAGGCGGAAAGACCCAGTACTTC	CASSVGGKTQYF
TRBV18	TRBJ2-7	NA	few	TGTGCCAGCTCACCAGGCCACGAGCAGTACTTC	CASSPGHEQYF
TRBV19	TRBJ2-5	NA	NA	TGTGCCAGTAGTATGCGTCGGGTTGGCGAGACCCAGTACTTC	CASSMRRVGETQYF
TRBV7-6	TRBJ1-5	TRBD1	few	TGTGCCAGCAGCCTTCGACAGGGCGGCAATCAGCCCCAGCATTTT	CASSLRQGGNQPQHF
TRBV16	TRBJ1-1	NA	NA	TGTGCCAGCAGCCAATCTCGAGGCGGGGACACTGAAGCTTTCTTT	CASSQSRGGDTEAFF
TRBV19	TRBJ2-1	TRBD2	NA	TGTGCCAGTACTCGCGGGGGGGCGAGTGAGCAGTTCTTC	CASTRGGASEQFF
TRBV5-1	TRBJ2-3	NA	NA	TGCGCCAGCAGCTTGGATGCGGGGGCAACAGATACGCAGTATTTT	CASSLDAGATDTQYF
TRBV19	TRBJ1-1	NA	few	TGTGCCAGTAGTACCCCGGGACACAAACGGACTGAAGCTTTCTTT	CASSTPGHKRTEAFF
TRBV27	TRBJ2-7	TRBD2	NA	TGTGCCAGCAGTCTAACTATGGGACTAGCGAGCTCCTACGAGCAGTACTTC	CASSLTMGLASSYEQYF
TRBV2	TRBJ2-1	TRBD2	once	TGTGCCAGCAGTGGGCTTTGGTTTAGCGGGGGGTTCAATGAGCAGTTCTTC	CASSGLWFSGGFNEQFF
TRBV6-1	TRBJ2-2	NA	NA	TGTGCCAGCGGTAGGACAGTGAACACCGGGGAGCTGTTTTTT	CASGRTVNTGELFF
TRBV6-1	TRBJ2-7	TRBD2	few	TGTGCCAGCAGTGAAACGGGGGGGTTCGAGCAGTACTTC	CASSETGGFEQYF
TRBV5-1	TRBJ1-1	NA	NA	TGCGCCAGCAGCTTGTTCACAGGGTCGGGCACTGAAGCTTTCTTT	CASSLFTGSGTEAFF
TRBV12-5	TRBJ1-1	NA	NA	TGTGCTAGTGGTTCGGGTGGCACTGAAGCTTTCTTT	CASGSGGTEAFF
TRBV6-1	TRBJ1-5	TRBD1	NA	TGTGCCAGCAGGGACAGGGGGGAGCGGCCCCAGCATTTT	CASRDRGERPQHF
TRBV10-2	TRBJ1-4	TRBD1	NA	TGCGCCAGCAGTGACCCGGGACAGGGTGAAAAACTGTTTTTT	CASSDPGQGEKLFF
TRBV19	TRBJ1-1	NA	NA	TGTGCCAGTAGGCCAGGGCCGAACACTGAAGCTTTCTTT	CASRPGPNTEAFF